The rows below give T cell receptor beta chains drawn from one sample of a study of response to subunit inactivated influenza vaccine. TCRdb processed the RT-PCR reads anew with MiXCR; each CDR3 protein has one entry. The table records about 540,000 distinct CDR3 sequences, less than 25% of them present only once. These data were also reused for a study on T cells expressing NK-cell markers.

Sequencing used CD4+ T cells sorted from PBMCs, obtained 12 days after vaccination. Every receptor here comes from a man aged 45-60 years who received an inactivated influenza vaccine. CDR3s include the opening cysteine and the closing phenylalanine or tryptophan. Each record gives: V gene, clone size, D gene, J gene, CDR3 protein, CDR3 DNA. A D gene is named only where the DNA matches it firmly. Clone size is stated in some rows and not others, as once, few, many or a class when expanded.

V gene: TRBV3-1; clone size: few; D gene: -; J gene: TRBJ1-3; CDR3 protein: CASSQLQGGNTIYF; CDR3 DNA: TGTGCCAGCAGCCAACTACAGGGAGGAAACACCATATATTTT
V gene: TRBV14; clone size: -; D gene: -; J gene: TRBJ2-1; CDR3 protein: CASSQPLRDNEQFF; CDR3 DNA: TGTGCCAGCAGCCAACCCTTAAGAGACAATGAGCAGTTCTTC
V gene: TRBV11-2; clone size: many; D gene: -; J gene: TRBJ2-2; CDR3 protein: CASSFLSGWETAGELFF; CDR3 DNA: TGTGCCAGCAGCTTCCTCTCTGGGTGGGAGACCGCCGGGGAGCTGTTTTTT
V gene: TRBV5-6; clone size: -; D gene: -; J gene: TRBJ2-4; CDR3 protein: CASSWGGQGWRADIQYF; CDR3 DNA: TGTGCCAGCAGCTGGGGAGGCCAGGGGTGGCGGGCGGACATTCAGTACTTC
V gene: TRBV10-3; clone size: -; D gene: -; J gene: TRBJ2-1; CDR3 protein: CAISRRQDNEQFF; CDR3 DNA: TGTGCCATCAGTCGCCGACAAGACAATGAGCAGTTCTTC
V gene: TRBV10-3; clone size: -; D gene: TRBD2; J gene: TRBJ2-6; CDR3 protein: CAISEAHAGLAASSGANVLTF; CDR3 DNA: TGTGCCATCAGTGAAGCTCACGCGGGACTAGCGGCCTCCTCTGGGGCCAACGTCCTGACTTTC
V gene: TRBV6-1; clone size: few; D gene: -; J gene: TRBJ1-6; CDR3 protein: CASRLLMSSYNSPLHF; CDR3 DNA: TGTGCCAGCAGGCTTCTTATGAGCTCCTATAATTCACCCCTCCACTTT
V gene: TRBV28; clone size: few; D gene: -; J gene: TRBJ1-1; CDR3 protein: CASINVGRNTEAFF; CDR3 DNA: TGTGCCAGCATAAACGTGGGACGGAACACTGAAGCTTTCTTT
V gene: TRBV4-2; clone size: -; D gene: TRBD2; J gene: TRBJ2-1; CDR3 protein: CASSQRTSGSLYNEQFF; CDR3 DNA: TGTGCCAGCAGCCAAAGGACTAGCGGGAGCCTCTACAATGAGCAGTTCTTC
V gene: TRBV6-5; clone size: few; D gene: -; J gene: TRBJ2-1; CDR3 protein: CASSYAGRSSYNEQFF; CDR3 DNA: TGTGCCAGCAGTTACGCGGGGAGGAGCTCCTACAATGAGCAGTTCTTC
V gene: TRBV7-2; clone size: few; D gene: TRBD1; J gene: TRBJ2-7; CDR3 protein: CASSWGNRGEQYF; CDR3 DNA: TGTGCCAGCAGTTGGGGAAACAGGGGCGAGCAGTACTTC
V gene: TRBV11-2; clone size: few; D gene: TRBD2; J gene: TRBJ2-7; CDR3 protein: CASSLETSGRHEQYF; CDR3 DNA: TGTGCCAGCAGCTTAGAGACTAGCGGGAGACACGAGCAGTACTTC
V gene: TRBV3-1; clone size: -; D gene: TRBD2; J gene: TRBJ2-3; CDR3 protein: CASSFTSGSADTQYF; CDR3 DNA: TGTGCCAGCAGCTTCACTAGCGGGAGTGCAGATACGCAGTATTTT
V gene: TRBV30; clone size: -; D gene: -; J gene: TRBJ2-3; CDR3 protein: CAWSEGQSTDTQYF; CDR3 DNA: TGTGCCTGGAGTGAGGGACAATCGACAGATACGCAGTATTTT
V gene: TRBV3-1; clone size: -; D gene: TRBD2; J gene: TRBJ2-5; CDR3 protein: CASSQNSGRAQETQYF; CDR3 DNA: TGTGCCAGCAGCCAAAATAGCGGGCGGGCCCAAGAGACCCAGTACTTC
V gene: TRBV20-1; clone size: -; D gene: TRBD2; J gene: TRBJ2-1; CDR3 protein: CSARDLRTSVNEQFF; CDR3 DNA: TGCAGTGCTAGAGATCTTAGGACTAGCGTCAATGAGCAGTTCTTC
V gene: TRBV11-2; clone size: few; D gene: -; J gene: TRBJ2-3; CDR3 protein: CASSLFGGLPGNTQYF; CDR3 DNA: TGTGCCAGCAGCTTATTCGGGGGACTCCCGGGGAATACGCAGTATTTT
V gene: TRBV7-9; clone size: -; D gene: -; J gene: TRBJ2-5; CDR3 protein: CASSLVEVQETQYF; CDR3 DNA: TGTGCCAGCAGCTTAGTAGAGGTCCAAGAGACCCAGTACTTC
V gene: TRBV12-3/TRBV12-4; clone size: -; D gene: TRBD1; J gene: TRBJ2-5; CDR3 protein: CASGETGTQETQYF; CDR3 DNA: TGTGCCAGCGGAGAGACAGGGACCCAAGAGACCCAGTACTTC
V gene: TRBV12-3/TRBV12-4; clone size: -; D gene: -; J gene: TRBJ2-7; CDR3 protein: CASRRHPNSYEQYF; CDR3 DNA: TGTGCCAGCAGAAGGCACCCTAACTCCTACGAGCAGTACTTC
V gene: TRBV18; clone size: -; D gene: TRBD2; J gene: TRBJ2-1; CDR3 protein: CASSPLPSTSGNYNEQFF; CDR3 DNA: TGTGCCAGCTCACCACTGCCCTCGACTAGCGGGAACTACAATGAGCAGTTCTTC
V gene: TRBV4-1; clone size: -; D gene: TRBD1; J gene: TRBJ2-1; CDR3 protein: CASSQLNRDRGREQFF; CDR3 DNA: TGCGCCAGCAGCCAACTTAACCGGGACAGGGGGCGTGAGCAGTTCTTC